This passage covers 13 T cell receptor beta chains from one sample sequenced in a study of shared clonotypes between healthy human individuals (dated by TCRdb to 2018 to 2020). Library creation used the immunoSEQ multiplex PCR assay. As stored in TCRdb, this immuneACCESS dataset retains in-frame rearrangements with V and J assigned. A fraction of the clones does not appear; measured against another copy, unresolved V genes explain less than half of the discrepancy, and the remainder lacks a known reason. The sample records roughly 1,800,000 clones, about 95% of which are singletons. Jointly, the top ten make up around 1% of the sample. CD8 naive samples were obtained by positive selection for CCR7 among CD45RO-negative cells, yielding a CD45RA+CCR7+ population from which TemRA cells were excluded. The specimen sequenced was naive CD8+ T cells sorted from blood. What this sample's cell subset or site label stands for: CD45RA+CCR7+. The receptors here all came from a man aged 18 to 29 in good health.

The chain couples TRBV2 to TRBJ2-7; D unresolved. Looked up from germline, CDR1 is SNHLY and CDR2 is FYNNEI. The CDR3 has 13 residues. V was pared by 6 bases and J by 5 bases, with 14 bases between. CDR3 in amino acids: CASSGPSFHEQYF. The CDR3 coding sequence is TGTGCCAGCAGCGGACCCTCCTTCCACGAGCAGTACTTC.

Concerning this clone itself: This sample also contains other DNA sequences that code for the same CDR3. This chain's CDR3 is CASSLGGSEAFF. CDR3 nucleotides: TGTGCCAGCAGCTTAGGGGGTTCTGAAGCTTTCTTT. The chain links TRBV7-9 to TRBJ1-1; no reliable D call. Trimming removed 1 base from V and 6 bases from J, with 6 bases in between. Germline CDR1 SEHNR, CDR2 FQNEAQ (reference sequence). This CDR3 is 12 amino acids long. The entire variable domain, with the rest obtained from reference TRBV7-9 and TRBJ1-1, is as follows: DTGVSQNPRHKITKRGQNVTFRCDPISEHNRLYWYRQTLGQGPEFLTYFQNEAQLEKSRLLSDRFSAERPKGSFSTLEIQRTEQGDSAMYLCASSLGGSEAFFGQGTRLTVV.

CDR3 residues: CSAQDSEFALHF. As DNA, the CDR3 is TGCAGCGCCCAAGATAGTGAATTTGCCCTCCACTTT. The chain links TRBV29-1 to TRBJ1-6; D is unclear. The germline gives CDR1 SQVTM, CDR2 ANQGSEA. Trimming pared 7 bases from V and 14 bases from J, leaving 18 bases between. This CDR3 spans 12 amino acids.

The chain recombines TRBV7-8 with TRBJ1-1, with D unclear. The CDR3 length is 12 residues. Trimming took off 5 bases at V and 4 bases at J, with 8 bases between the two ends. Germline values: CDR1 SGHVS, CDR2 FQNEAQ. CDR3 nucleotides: TGTGCCAGCAGCCTCCTGAGCACTGAAGCTTTCTTT. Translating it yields CASSLLSTEAFF.

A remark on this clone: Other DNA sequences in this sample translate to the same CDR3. The CDR3 spells CAWGVGNEQFF. CDR3 DNA: TGTGCCTGGGGGGTAGGTAATGAGCAGTTCTTC. The J gene is TRBJ2-1, the V gene TRBV30; D not resolved. V was pared by 5 bases and J by 7 bases, with 9 bases between. This CDR3 has 11 residues. The V gene's germline CDR1 is GTSNPN and CDR2 SVGIG (reference sequence).

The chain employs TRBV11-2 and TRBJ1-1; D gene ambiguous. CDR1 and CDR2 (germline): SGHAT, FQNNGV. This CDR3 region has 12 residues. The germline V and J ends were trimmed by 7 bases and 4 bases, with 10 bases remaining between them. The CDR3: CASTHGSTEAFF. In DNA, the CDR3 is TGTGCCAGCACCCACGGGTCCACTGAAGCTTTCTTT.

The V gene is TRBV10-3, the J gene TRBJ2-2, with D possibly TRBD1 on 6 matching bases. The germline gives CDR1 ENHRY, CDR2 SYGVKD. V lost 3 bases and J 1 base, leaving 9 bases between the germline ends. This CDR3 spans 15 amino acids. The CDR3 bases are TGTGCCATCAGTGACCCGGGACAGAACACCGGGGAGCTGTTTTTT. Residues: CAISDPGQNTGELFF.

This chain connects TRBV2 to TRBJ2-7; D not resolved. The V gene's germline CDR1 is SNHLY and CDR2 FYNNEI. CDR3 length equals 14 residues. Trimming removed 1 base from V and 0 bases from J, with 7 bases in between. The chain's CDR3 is CASSEGRNSYEQYF. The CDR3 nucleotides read TGTGCCAGCAGTGAAGGCAGGAACTCCTACGAGCAGTACTTC.

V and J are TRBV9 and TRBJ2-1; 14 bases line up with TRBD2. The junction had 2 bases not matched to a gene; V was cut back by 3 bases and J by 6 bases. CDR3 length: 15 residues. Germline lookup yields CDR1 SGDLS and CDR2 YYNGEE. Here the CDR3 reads CASSGTSGGINEQFF. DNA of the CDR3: TGTGCCAGCAGCGGGACTAGCGGGGGGATCAATGAGCAGTTCTTC.

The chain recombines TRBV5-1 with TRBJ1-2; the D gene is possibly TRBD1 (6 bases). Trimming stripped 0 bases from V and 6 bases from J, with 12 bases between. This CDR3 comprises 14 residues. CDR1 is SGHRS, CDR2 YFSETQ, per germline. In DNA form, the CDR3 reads TGCGCCAGCAGCTTGGTACTGGGGACAAATGGCTACACCTTC. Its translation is CASSLVLGTNGYTF.

The CDR3 is CASSPTLESDEQFF. In nucleotides, the CDR3 is TGTGCCAGCTCACCGACCCTAGAATCGGATGAGCAGTTCTTC. This chain links TRBV18 with TRBJ2-1; no clear D. V was pared by 3 bases and J by 8 bases, with 14 bases between. This CDR3 has 14 amino acids. Germline CDR1 KGHSH, CDR2 LQKENI.

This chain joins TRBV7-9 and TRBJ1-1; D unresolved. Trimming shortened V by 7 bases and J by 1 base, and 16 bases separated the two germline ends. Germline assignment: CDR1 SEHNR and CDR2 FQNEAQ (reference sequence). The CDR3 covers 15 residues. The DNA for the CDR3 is TGTGCCAGCACCGTAGCGGGAGGCAAGAACACTGAAGCTTTCTTT. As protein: CASTVAGGKNTEAFF.

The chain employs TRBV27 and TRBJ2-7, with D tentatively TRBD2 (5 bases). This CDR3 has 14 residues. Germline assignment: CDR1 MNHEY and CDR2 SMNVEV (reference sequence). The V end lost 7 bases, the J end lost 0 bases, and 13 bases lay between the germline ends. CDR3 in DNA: TGTGCCAGCACCCTAGGGAGCGGCTCCTACGAGCAGTACTTC. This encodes CASTLGSGSYEQYF.